In its sample, the clone carrying this T cell receptor (beta chain) was seen a few times. The antigen is unknown. Unique molecular identifiers were incorporated into the prepared TCRbeta library. TCRdb itself ran the PCR reads through MiXCR, one entry per CDR3 protein. The sample contains about 1,000,000 distinct CDR3 sequences, about 26% of which appear only once. The CDR3 is made up of 16 amino acids. Germline CDR1 PRHDT, CDR2 FYEKMQ (reference sequence). With V trimmed by 5 bases and J by 5 bases, 11 bases remained unmatched. The sample is drawn from a study of T-cell reconstitution after alpha-beta-depleted transplantation in children. Study-wide findings and caveats: A year post-transplant, T-cell counts and diversity derived mostly from newly produced T cells. There were reportedly several hundred expanded graft clones from which alpha-beta T cells came about two months after transplant. After transplant, high TCRbeta diversity at day 60 in some patients arose from surviving recipient T cells and thymic progenitors.

The input for sequencing was PBMCs, mostly from graft donor cells, taken 360 days after TCRalphabeta/CD19-depleted stem cell transplant. This receptor was identified in a boy under two years old who had a stem cell transplant for SCID, so the T cells may come from the graft donor. The rearrangement uses TRBV13 and TRBJ2-7; 11 bases map to TRBD2. CDR3 in DNA: TGTGCCAGCAGCCCCGACCCGCTAGCGGGGGGCCACGAGCAGTACTTC. The encoded protein is CASSPDPLAGGHEQYF.